The 30 T cell receptor beta chains below come from one sample, sequenced in a study of cytomegalovirus exposure and HLA in healthy donors. Profiled with immunoSEQ multiplex PCR; TCRdb holds only in-frame clones, not every one. Of about 57,000 clones in the sample, roughly 93% are singletons; the top ten hold around 5.8%. What was sequenced was PBMCs. The receptors here all came from a woman under 30 in good health and CMV-seronegative.

This clone was observed once. This chain connects TRBV5-1 to TRBJ2-7; unclear D gene. CDR3 length: 12 residues. V was shortened by 5 bases and J by 0 bases, with 6 bases between the two germline ends. Germline V gene sequence: CDR1 SGHRS, CDR2 YFSETQ. The CDR3 DNA reads as TGCGCCAGCAGAGAGGACTCCTACGAGCAGTACTTC. This encodes CASREDSYEQYF.

The chain recombines TRBV19 with TRBJ2-1, with TRBD2 matching over 10 bases. V dropped 3 bases and J dropped 2; count of bases not matched to a gene: 13. Germline lookup yields CDR1 LNHDA and CDR2 SQIVND (reference sequence). This CDR3 region has 19 residues. The CDR3 region is CASSIRDRRTSGAYNEQFF. The DNA for the CDR3 is TGTGCCAGTAGTATCCGGGACAGGAGAACTAGCGGGGCCTACAATGAGCAGTTCTTC.

V is TRBV7-2 and J is TRBJ2-1, with D perhaps TRBD1 (5 bases). The ends were cut back, 4 bases at V and 8 bases at J, with 12 bases in the middle. The CDR3 spans 13 residues. Germline loops: CDR1 SGHTA, CDR2 FQGNSA. CDR3 nucleotides: TGTGCCAGCAGCTACCGACCCAGGGATGAGCAGTTCTTC. It encodes CASSYRPRDEQFF.

The J gene is TRBJ2-1, the V gene TRBV5-1, with 14 bases lining up with TRBD2. The CDR3 sequence is 16 residues long. Germline V gene sequence: CDR1 SGHRS, CDR2 YFSETQ. The V segment lost 3 bases and the J segment 6 bases; nucleotides outside the gene matches: 5. CDR3 in DNA: TGCGCCAGCAGCTGGGATGGGACTAGCGGGAGCAATGAGCAGTTCTTC. It encodes CASSWDGTSGSNEQFF.

This chain links TRBV4-1 with TRBJ2-3; TRBD2 aligns across 8 bases. The CDR3 covers 16 residues. Germline lookup yields CDR1 MGHRA and CDR2 YSYEKL. V was clipped by 4 bases and J by 5 bases; unmatched bases: 11. The CDR3 bases are TGCGCCAGCAGCCCACGACTGGGTGCGGGGGGAGATACGCAGTATTTT. Translation: CASSPRLGAGGDTQYF.

This chain connects TRBV25-1 to TRBJ2-7; no clear D gene. The CDR3 consists of 11 residues. Germline assignment: CDR1 MGHDK and CDR2 SYGVNS. V lost 0 bases and J 5 bases, leaving 2 bases between the germline ends. In DNA, the CDR3 is TGTGCCAGCAGTGAATACGACGAGCAGTACTTC. Amino acids: CASSEYDEQYF.

The V and J genes are TRBV6-5 and TRBJ2-5; D is perhaps TRBD1 (8 bases). The CDR3 runs to 13 residues. Trimming left V 8 bases short and J 5 bases short, with 15 bases between. Germline-derived CDR1 and CDR2 are MNHEY and SVGAGI. DNA for the CDR3: TGTGCCAGCCGGGTACAGGGGGGGGAGACCCAGTACTTC. This encodes CASRVQGGETQYF.

This clone has just one count. The chain couples TRBV19 to TRBJ2-2, with TRBD1 matching 8 bases. Germline V gene lookup returns CDR1 LNHDA and CDR2 SQIVND (reference sequence). Trimming at V came to 4 bases and at J to 5 bases, leaving 3 bases not matched to a gene. The CDR3 is 14 residues long. CDR3: CASSRQGKTGELFF. In nucleotides, the CDR3 is TGTGCCAGTAGTAGACAGGGGAAGACCGGGGAGCTGTTTTTT.

The chain is built from TRBV11-2 and TRBJ1-1, with D possibly being TRBD1 (5 bases). This CDR3 spans 14 amino acids. The V end lost 5 bases, the J end lost 1 base, and 11 bases lay between the germline ends. Germline V gene sequence: CDR1 SGHAT, CDR2 FQNNGV. The CDR3 DNA reads as TGTGCCAGCAGCCTTAGGGGCAGGAACACTGAAGCTTTCTTT. Amino acid sequence: CASSLRGRNTEAFF.

The genes are TRBV7-2 and TRBJ1-2, with TRBD1 matching over 9 bases. CDR3 length equals 15 residues. CDR1 and CDR2 from the germline V gene are SGHTA and FQGNSA. Losses at the gene ends were 2 bases for V and 7 bases for J; bases not matched to a gene: 8. The CDR3, as DNA: TGTGCCAGCAGCTTAACGCCGGGACAGGGTGGTGGCTACACCTTC. As protein: CASSLTPGQGGGYTF.

This chain uses TRBV5-1 with TRBJ1-4; no clear D gene. This CDR3 contains 15 residues. V dropped 0 bases and J dropped 7 bases, with 13 bases sitting between them. The germline gives CDR1 SGHRS, CDR2 YFSETQ. The CDR3 here is CASSLVPNRSEKLFF. The CDR3 DNA reads TGCGCCAGCAGCTTGGTACCGAACCGGAGTGAAAAACTGTTTTTT.

This chain links TRBV10-2 with TRBJ1-1; D ambiguous. The ends were cut back, 2 bases at V and 3 bases at J, with 7 bases in the middle. CDR1 is WSHSY and CDR2 is SAAADI in the germline V gene. CDR3 length: 13 residues. CDR3 DNA sequence: TGCGCCAGCAGTGAGGAAGGAGACACTGAAGCTTTCTTT. Residues: CASSEEGDTEAFF.

The V gene is TRBV27, the J gene TRBJ1-1; D possibly corresponds to TRBD1 (6 bases). The germline V gene encodes CDR1 MNHEY and CDR2 SMNVEV (reference sequence). This CDR3 spans 15 amino acids. V lost 5 bases, J lost 5 bases, and 18 bases lay in between. The CDR3 loop reads CASSAITQGGTEAFF. CDR3 DNA sequence: TGTGCCAGCAGTGCCATCACACAGGGTGGAACTGAAGCTTTCTTT.

The chain is built from TRBV10-3 and TRBJ2-7; TRBD2 aligns across 13 bases. The CDR3 has 15 amino acids. Germline assignment: CDR1 ENHRY and CDR2 SYGVKD. V shed 4 bases and J 6 bases; nucleotides not matched to a gene: 6. The CDR3, as DNA: TGTGCCATCAGTGGACTAGCGGGAGGTTCAAGCGAGCAGTACGTC. Its protein product is CAISGLAGGSSEQYV.

J is TRBJ2-3 and V is TRBV7-3; D might be TRBD2 (6 bases). CDR3 length equals 15 residues. Germline V lookup: CDR1 SGHTA, CDR2 FQGTGA. V was trimmed by 2 bases and J by 3 bases, leaving 12 bases between them. This CDR3 reads CASSLFGGRTDTQYF. As DNA, the CDR3 is TGTGCCAGCAGCTTATTCGGGGGTCGAACAGATACGCAGTATTTT. The variable domain in full, with the rest retrieved from reference TRBV7-3 and TRBJ2-3, is GAGVSQTPSNKVTEKGKYVELRCDPISGHTALYWYRQSLGQGPEFLIYFQGTGAADDSGLPNDRFFAVRPEGSVSTLKIQRTERGDSAVYLCASSLFGGRTDTQYFGPGTRLTVL.

This clone was recorded a few times. V gene TRBV6-4 combines with J gene TRBJ2-3; 9 bases match TRBD2. Germline CDR1 reads MRHNA; CDR2 reads SNTAGT. V lost 6 bases, J lost 3 bases, and 7 bases stayed unmatched. CDR3 size: 15 residues. The CDR3, as DNA: TGTGCCAGCAGCTTAGCGGGAGAGGGAACAGATACGCAGTATTTT. Amino acid sequence: CASSLAGEGTDTQYF.

The chain is built from TRBV2 and TRBJ2-3; 11 bases agree with TRBD2. Per germline, CDR1 SNHLY and CDR2 FYNNEI. This CDR3 is built from 20 residues. The junction had 17 bases not matched to a gene; V was cut back by 6 bases and J by 0 bases. This CDR3 is CASRLIAGGWNHASTDTQYF. The CDR3 DNA reads as TGTGCCAGCAGATTGATAGCGGGGGGGTGGAACCATGCTAGCACAGATACGCAGTATTTT.

This chain links TRBV21-1 with TRBJ2-5; the table names TRBD2, a call not compared with the DNA. TRBV21-1 is a pseudogene segment. The CDR3 loop spans 20 amino acids. The CDR3 is CASSAKESLAGAERQETQYF. The CDR3 region has the DNA TGTGCCAGCAGCGCAAAGGAGAGCCTAGCGGGGGCCGAACGACAAGAGACCCAGTACTTC.

This chain links TRBV9 with TRBJ1-3; D is uncertain. Trimming shortened V by 0 bases and J by 2 bases, and 9 bases separated the two germline ends. CDR1 and CDR2 (germline): SGDLS, YYNGEE. CDR3 length: 15 residues. In DNA, the CDR3 is TGTGCCAGCAGCGTAGATTCAGATCCTGGAAACACCATATATTTT. Translation: CASSVDSDPGNTIYF.

This sequence joins TRBV4-3 and TRBJ2-1, with D unresolved. Germline V gene lookup returns CDR1 LGHNA and CDR2 YSLEER. The CDR3 has 14 amino acids. V shed 0 bases and J shed 6 bases, with 9 bases lying between them. Here the CDR3 reads CASSQDQRGNEQFF. The CDR3 DNA reads as TGCGCCAGCAGCCAAGATCAAAGAGGCAATGAGCAGTTCTTC.

V is TRBV2 and J is TRBJ1-1, with D uncertain. The CDR3 contains 13 residues. Germline-derived CDR1 and CDR2 are SNHLY and FYNNEI. The V end was cut by 2 bases, the J end by 5 bases, with 9 bases between. The CDR3 reads CASSEIGATEAFF. The CDR3 DNA is TGTGCCAGCAGTGAAATTGGTGCGACTGAAGCTTTCTTT.

CDR3 amino acids: CASSVGTGVFSDTQYF. DNA of the CDR3: TGTGCCAGCAGCGTGGGGACAGGGGTCTTTTCAGATACGCAGTATTTT. The V call is TRBV9, the J call TRBJ2-3; 10 bases match TRBD1. V was pared by 2 bases and J by 4 bases, with 7 bases of the junction left unmatched. The CDR3 contains 16 residues. Germline CDR1 reads SGDLS; CDR2 reads YYNGEE.

The V and J genes are TRBV5-6 and TRBJ2-5; TRBD1 aligns across 9 bases. J lost 5 bases, V lost 4 bases, and 9 bases had no gene match. Germline V gene lookup returns CDR1 SGHDT and CDR2 YYEEEE. The CDR3 is made up of 15 amino acids. CDR3 in DNA: TGTGCCAGCAGCGTTCCGGGACAGGGTGAGGAGACCCAGTACTTC. This sequence encodes CASSVPGQGEETQYF.

The rearrangement links TRBV6-1 to TRBJ2-4; 7 bases are shared with TRBD2. Germline V gene lookup returns CDR1 MNHNS and CDR2 SASEGT. The CDR3 consists of 15 residues. Trimming took 2 bases from V and 6 from J; bases not matched to a gene: 7. The CDR3 here is CASSEIPGEGNIQYF. The CDR3 nucleotides read TGTGCCAGCAGTGAAATTCCGGGGGAGGGAAACATTCAGTACTTC.

This clone was detected a few times. The chain recombines TRBV27 with TRBJ1-5; TRBD1 matches at 9 bases. Germline trimming cut 5 bases from V and 7 bases from J; bases unmatched to any gene: 9. Germline lookup yields CDR1 MNHEY and CDR2 SMNVEV (reference sequence). The CDR3 totals 15 residues. The CDR3 region is CASSRVNRGRQPQHF. The DNA for the CDR3 is TGTGCCAGCAGTAGAGTTAACAGGGGGCGGCAGCCCCAGCATTTT.

The chain joins TRBV14 to TRBJ2-7, with D perhaps TRBD1 (6 bases). There are 15 residues in the CDR3. Deletions cut 1 base from V and 0 bases from J, with 10 bases between. The germline gives CDR1 SGHDN, CDR2 FVKESK. In DNA form, the CDR3 reads TGTGCCAGCAGCCAAGGTCAGGGGAACTCCTACGAGCAGTACGTC. The encoded protein is CASSQGQGNSYEQYV.

The J gene is TRBJ1-2, the V gene TRBV7-3, with D possibly TRBD1 on 6 matching bases. Trimming took off 5 bases at V and 4 bases at J, with 17 bases between the two ends. The CDR3 sequence is 15 residues long. CDR1 is SGHTA, CDR2 FQGTGA, per germline. The CDR3 is CASSKTGKGGYGYTF. The DNA of the CDR3 is TGTGCCAGCAGCAAGACAGGCAAAGGGGGCTATGGCTACACCTTC.

The chain is built from TRBV27 and TRBJ2-3, with D maybe TRBD2 (5 bases). The CDR3 loop spans 14 amino acids. CDR1 and CDR2 (germline): MNHEY, SMNVEV (reference sequence). V lost 1 base to trimming and J lost 2 bases, with 7 bases between them. The CDR3 DNA is TGTGCCAGCAGTTTATTAGCGCACACAGATACGCAGTATTTT. This codes for CASSLLAHTDTQYF.

V and J are TRBV5-6 and TRBJ1-6; 7 bases match TRBD1. This CDR3 has 16 residues. Trimming took 5 bases from V and 8 from J; bases not matched to a gene: 13. The germline V gene has CDR1 SGHDT and CDR2 YYEEEE. The CDR3 region is CASSFATGRVDSPLHF. The CDR3 bases are TGTGCCAGCAGTTTCGCGACAGGGCGGGTGGATTCACCCCTCCACTTT.

This clone occurred once. The V gene is TRBV9, the J gene TRBJ2-1; TRBD2 matches 11 bases. The J segment lost 4 bases and the V segment lost 3 bases, leaving 6 bases of the junction unmatched. The CDR3 sequence is 16 residues long. Germline CDR1 and CDR2: SGDLS and YYNGEE. Written as DNA, the CDR3 is TGTGCCAGCAGCGAACCGGGACTAGCGGCGTACAATGAGCAGTTCTTC. Its translation is CASSEPGLAAYNEQFF.